This is a list of T cell receptor beta chains from one sample in a study of T cell changes during pregnancy in multiple sclerosis. Some clones are missing from TCRdb's copy, which holds only in-frame ones; the method was immunoSEQ multiplex PCR. Among under 60,000 clones, around 93% were seen once, and the ten largest hold roughly 10%. The material sequenced was CD8+ T cells from peripheral blood mononuclear cells, taken after pregnancy. These receptors came from a female donor with multiple sclerosis, enrolled in a pregnancy study. Each CDR3 is given with its conserved first and last residue. The order of the fields is J gene, clone size, V gene, D gene, CDR3 DNA, CDR3 protein. D genes are given only for firm matches. A row's size may be missing; if present it is once, few, many or a size class.

TRBJ2-1,NA,TRBV9,TRBD2,TGTGCCAGCGCGGGGGGCGGTGAGCAGTTCTTC,CASAGGGEQFF
TRBJ1-2,few,TRBV27,NA,TGTGCCAGCAGCAATCAGGGTTTCGGAGGCTACACCTTC,CASSNQGFGGYTF
TRBJ1-2,NA,TRBV9,NA,TGTGCCAGCAGTACAACGGGTGGCTACACCTTC,CASSTTGGYTF
TRBJ2-5,NA,TRBV5-3,NA,TGTGCCAGAAGCTTGGCCCCGAGCGGATGGCAAGAGACCCAGTACTTC,CARSLAPSGWQETQYF
TRBJ1-2,NA,TRBV7-9,NA,TGTGCCAGCAGCTCAGGGTTAGCCCACTATGGCTACACCTTC,CASSSGLAHYGYTF
TRBJ1-4,NA,TRBV15,NA,TGTGCCACCAGCGTCGGTGAAACTAATGAAAAACTGTTTTTT,CATSVGETNEKLFF
TRBJ2-5,NA,TRBV27,NA,TGTGCCAGCAGTCGCAGGGATCCCCGGGAGACCCAGTACTTC,CASSRRDPRETQYF
TRBJ2-5,once,TRBV6-5,TRBD2,TGTGCCAGCAGTTCGACTAGCGGCCCCCAAGAGACCCAGTACTTC,CASSSTSGPQETQYF
TRBJ1-2,NA,TRBV29-1,TRBD1,TGCAGCGTTGAAGATCCTATGACAGGGATTATCGGCTACACCTTC,CSVEDPMTGIIGYTF
TRBJ2-7,NA,TRBV5-5,NA,TGTGCCAGCAGCAGCGGGTACACCGAGCAGTACTTC,CASSSGYTEQYF
TRBJ2-5,NA,TRBV7-8,NA,TGTGCCAGCAGCTTAAATCAGGGGTGGCAAGAGACCCAGTACTTC,CASSLNQGWQETQYF
TRBJ2-1,NA,TRBV19,TRBD1,TGTGCCAGTAGTATGGGACAGGGTCTTAATGAGCAGTTCTTC,CASSMGQGLNEQFF
TRBJ2-2,NA,TRBV7-6,TRBD2,TGTGCCAGCAGCTCAGCGGGGGGGTCGTTAACCGGGGAGCTGTTTTTT,CASSSAGGSLTGELFF
TRBJ1-1,NA,TRBV27,NA,TGTGCCAGCAGTTCGTCCCCCGGGACACCAAACACTGAAGCTTTCTTT,CASSSSPGTPNTEAFF
TRBJ2-2,NA,TRBV13,TRBD1,TGTGCCAGCAGCTTAGGCCTGACAGGGGGCGCCGGGGAGCTGTTTTTT,CASSLGLTGGAGELFF
TRBJ2-7,NA,TRBV5-8,NA,TGTGCCAGCAGCTTGGTGGGCGGGCCCGCCTACGAGCAGTACTTC,CASSLVGGPAYEQYF
TRBJ1-2,NA,TRBV11-2,NA,TGTGCCAGCAGCTTAGGGACACCAGGCCACTATGGCTACACCTTC,CASSLGTPGHYGYTF